This section outlines one TCR beta chain sequence together with its context. This specimen comes from a study of cytomegalovirus exposure and HLA in healthy donors. Only in-frame clones appear in the TCRdb table, and some are missing; sequencing was by immunoSEQ multiplex PCR. The sample consists of about 75,000 clones, roughly 80% of them appearing once. The source of this sequence is a man aged 25-45 years in good health and CMV-seronegative. The sequencing input was PBMCs.

The CDR3 DNA follows: TGTGCCAGCACATCCAGGACAGGGCACACCGGGGAGCTGTTTTTT. Translated: CASTSRTGHTGELFF. The V and J genes are TRBV27 and TRBJ2-2, with 8 bases identical to TRBD1. The CDR3 spans 15 residues. With V trimmed by 7 bases and J by 3 bases, 7 bases remained unmatched. Per germline, CDR1 MNHEY and CDR2 SMNVEV (reference sequence).